This TCR beta chain was found in a study of CD8 T cells in ankylosing spondylitis. Making the TCR beta libraries involved quantitative 5'-RACE with molecular barcodes. TCRdb re-called the 5' RACE reads through MiXCR, storing one row per CDR3 protein. The table includes roughly 400,000 distinct CDR3 sequences, approximately 20% detected once. Findings and caveats of the study: A TCR beta motif made of 7 to 9 highly homologous variants seemed typical of ankylosing spondylitis blood. Clones tied to disease were said to be significantly enriched in matched ankylosing spondylitis synovial fluid.

This clonotype was observed a handful of times. Its antigen remains unidentified. Sequencing was performed on blood, either unsorted or a sorted T cell fraction (not recorded which). This receptor was obtained from a male donor with ankylosing spondylitis.

The CDR3 DNA reads as TGTGCCAGCAGGCGGTCTAGCGGTTTCCCAGGGGAGCAGTTCTTC. Residues: CASRRSSGFPGEQFF. The rearrangement uses TRBV7-9 and TRBJ2-1; TRBD2 aligns across 7 bases. J gave up 10 bases and V 6 bases, and 15 bases lay outside the gene matches. The CDR3 extends over 15 amino acids. Germline CDR1 and CDR2: SEHNR and FQNEAQ (reference sequence).